These 23 T cell receptor beta chains were all obtained from the same sample, sequenced in a study of blood T cell repertoires in COVID-19. The protocol was immunoSEQ multiplex PCR, while the TCRdb copy is restricted to in-frame clones and leaves out a portion. The sample carries about 170,000 clones, less than 85% recorded once. The sample taken for sequencing was peripheral blood. The receptors come from a woman older than 75 with active or convalescent COVID-19.

This clone was observed a few times. V gene TRBV18 combines with J gene TRBJ2-5; possibly TRBD1 for D (7 bases). Deletions cut 1 base from V and 1 base from J, with 13 bases between. The CDR3 is 16 residues long. The germline V gene encodes CDR1 KGHSH and CDR2 LQKENI. The CDR3 reads CASSPRPGGSQETQYF. CDR3 in DNA: TGTGCCAGCTCACCACGGCCAGGGGGGAGCCAAGAGACCCAGTACTTC.

This rearrangement joins TRBV2 to TRBJ1-3; D not resolved. V gave up 7 bases and J gave up 0 bases, with 13 bases separating them. Per the germline V gene, CDR1 is SNHLY and CDR2 is FYNNEI. The CDR3 is made up of 15 amino acids. The CDR3 reads CASTQMDFSGNTIYF. The CDR3 nucleotides are TGTGCCAGCACCCAGATGGACTTCTCTGGAAACACCATATATTTT.

V usage is TRBV6-5 and J usage is TRBJ2-5; 11 bases are a match to TRBD1. Germline V gene sequence: CDR1 MNHEY, CDR2 SVGAGI. V trimming: 7 bases; J trimming: 5 bases; junction bases outside the gene matches: 3. CDR3 size: 13 residues. The DNA for the CDR3 is TGTGCCAGCAACGGACAGGGGGCTGAGACCCAGTACTTC. Translation: CASNGQGAETQYF.

The V gene is TRBV2, the J gene TRBJ1-3; D is ambiguous. Germline V gene lookup returns CDR1 SNHLY and CDR2 FYNNEI. The CDR3 spans 16 residues. Deletions cut 3 bases from V and 0 bases from J, with 12 bases between. CDR3: CASSDRRRDSGNTIYF. The CDR3 bases are TGTGCCAGCAGTGATCGGCGGCGGGACTCTGGAAACACCATATATTTT.

V usage is TRBV7-2 and J usage is TRBJ2-5; D is possibly TRBD1 (5 bases). The CDR3 has 15 residues. The V gene's germline CDR1 is SGHTA and CDR2 FQGNSA. V was pared by 4 bases and J by 0 bases, with 12 bases between. DNA of the CDR3: TGTGCCAGCAGCTCGGACACCTCGTACCAAGAGACCCAGTACTTC. This codes for CASSSDTSYQETQYF.

This clone appeared a few times. The genes are TRBV9 and TRBJ2-3; D not resolved. Germline V gene lookup returns CDR1 SGDLS and CDR2 YYNGEE. V lost 0 bases and J lost 5, with 7 bases in between. This CDR3 has 13 amino acids. CDR3 in DNA: TGTGCCAGCAGCGTAGCGGGTGGAGATACGCAGTATTTT. Residues: CASSVAGGDTQYF.

The chain uses TRBV18 and TRBJ1-4; no reliable D call. The V and J ends lost 4 bases and 12 bases respectively, with 18 bases between them. The CDR3 runs to 14 residues. Germline CDR1 KGHSH, CDR2 LQKENI. The CDR3 here is CASSRAAGVGELFF. The CDR3 DNA reads TGTGCCAGCTCACGCGCAGCGGGTGTTGGGGAACTGTTTTTT.

The chain combines TRBV5-1 with TRBJ2-5; D not resolved. CDR3 size: 14 residues. V shed 0 bases and J shed 3 bases, with 9 bases lying between them. Per germline, CDR1 SGHRS and CDR2 YFSETQ. The CDR3 region is CASSLVSGKETQYF. The CDR3 bases are TGCGCCAGCAGCTTGGTGTCAGGCAAAGAGACCCAGTACTTC.

The chain is built from TRBV5-1 and TRBJ2-7; unclear D gene. V dropped 3 bases and J dropped 0 bases, with 10 bases sitting between them. This CDR3 has 14 residues. Germline assignment: CDR1 SGHRS and CDR2 YFSETQ. CDR3 bases: TGCGCCAGCAGCTCCTCAGATGGCTCCTACGAGCAGTACTTC. Translated: CASSSSDGSYEQYF.

This chain connects TRBV7-6 to TRBJ2-1; D perhaps matches TRBD2 (6 bases). The CDR3 spans 16 residues. Deletions cut 2 bases from V and 0 bases from J, with 11 bases between. Germline V gene data show CDR1 as SGHVS and CDR2 as FNYEAQ. CDR3 protein: CASSLNGRSSYNEQFF. CDR3 bases: TGTGCCAGCAGCTTAAATGGGAGGAGCTCCTACAATGAGCAGTTCTTC.

V usage is TRBV18 and J usage is TRBJ2-2, with D tentatively TRBD2 (5 bases). CDR1 KGHSH and CDR2 LQKENI come from the germline V gene. The V gene lost 3 bases and the J gene lost 6 bases, with 17 bases spanning the gap. The CDR3 covers 16 residues. The chain's CDR3 is CASSPLASGSSGELFF. The DNA of the CDR3 is TGTGCCAGCTCACCCCTCGCCAGCGGAAGTTCCGGGGAGCTGTTTTTT.

V and J are TRBV11-3 and TRBJ2-5; maybe TRBD1 (7 bases). The ends were cut back, 3 bases at V and 2 bases at J, with 13 bases in the middle. This CDR3 has 15 residues. Germline assignment: CDR1 SGHNT and CDR2 YENEEA. This CDR3 reads CASSFSGGQQETQYF. The CDR3 region has the DNA TGTGCCAGCAGCTTCTCCGGGGGACAGCAAGAGACCCAGTACTTC.

The genes are TRBV30 and TRBJ1-6; D is possibly TRBD1 (6 bases). In germline, CDR1 is GTSNPN, CDR2 SVGIG (reference sequence). This CDR3 is 14 amino acids long. Trimming pared 5 bases from V and 10 bases from J, leaving 18 bases between. Here the CDR3 DNA reads TGTGCCTGGGCGGGCGAGACAGGAATCTCACCCCTCCACTTT. Protein product: CAWAGETGISPLHF. The complete variable domain, with remaining parts taken from reference TRBV30 and TRBJ1-6, reads SQTIHQWPATLVQPVGSPLSLECTVEGTSNPNLYWYRQAAGRGLQLLFYSVGIGQISSEVPQNLSASRPQDRQFILSSKKLLLSDSGFYLCAWAGETGISPLHFGNGTRLTVT.

Written as DNA, the CDR3 is TGTGCCAGCAGCCAAGTGGGACAGGGGGGAGCTTTCTTT. Protein sequence: CASSQVGQGGAFF. V gene TRBV3-1 (or the pseudogene TRBV3-2) combines with J gene TRBJ1-1; 11 nucleotides match TRBD1. Germline CDR1 is LGHDT and CDR2 is YNNKEL (reference sequence). V was clipped by 1 base and J by 10 bases; unmatched bases: 2. This CDR3 comprises 13 residues.

The chain is built from TRBV3-1 (or the pseudogene TRBV3-2) and TRBJ2-5, with 12 bases lining up with TRBD2. The germline V gene has CDR1 LGHDT and CDR2 YNNKEL (reference sequence). V was pared by 9 bases and J by 13 bases, with 12 bases of the junction left unmatched. The CDR3 has 13 residues. CDR3 DNA sequence: TGTGCCAGTAAGCTAGCGGGAGGGCCTACTCGGTACTTC. This gives the protein CASKLAGGPTRYF.

CDR3 sequence reads: CASSIRDGGDEQFF. As DNA, the CDR3 is TGTGCCAGTAGTATAAGGGACGGAGGGGATGAGCAGTTCTTC. The rearrangement joins TRBV19 to TRBJ2-1; D is perhaps TRBD2 (6 bases). V was shortened by 2 bases and J by 8 bases, with 13 bases between the two germline ends. The CDR3 loop spans 14 amino acids. The germline CDR1 and CDR2 sequences are LNHDA and SQIVND (reference sequence).

In DNA form, the CDR3 reads TGTGCCAGCTCGACCCCCCGGGAAGCCAAAAACATTCAGTACTTC. Protein product: CASSTPREAKNIQYF. The chain employs TRBV6-6 and TRBJ2-4, with a possible D match to TRBD2 (5 bases). Between the trimmed V and J ends, which lost 8 bases and 0 bases, there was a span of 14 bases. The germline gives CDR1 MNHNY, CDR2 SVGAGI (reference sequence). The CDR3 totals 15 residues.

The V and J genes are TRBV19 and TRBJ2-5, with 10 positions matching TRBD1. The J segment lost 4 bases and the V segment lost 6 bases, leaving 8 bases of the junction unmatched. Looked up from germline, CDR1 is LNHDA and CDR2 is SQIVND (reference sequence). This CDR3 spans 15 amino acids. CDR3 sequence (DNA): TGTGCCAGTAGCTCCGGGACAGGGGCGGGAGAGACCCAGTACTTC. It encodes CASSSGTGAGETQYF. The entire variable domain, with the rest obtained from reference TRBV19 and TRBJ2-5, is as follows: DGGITQSPKYLFRKEGQNVTLSCEQNLNHDAMYWYRQDPGQGLRLIYYSQIVNDFQKGDIAEGYSVSREKKESFPLTVTSAQKNPTAFYLCASSSGTGAGETQYFGPGTRLLVL.

This clone was detected only a few times. The chain carries TRBV7-9 and TRBJ1-5; the match to TRBD1 covers 7 bases. V shed 0 bases and J 0 bases; nucleotides not matched to a gene: 11. This CDR3 region has 19 residues. Per germline, CDR1 SEHNR and CDR2 FQNEAQ (reference sequence). The CDR3 nucleotides are TGTGCCAGCAGCTTAGCTCTAGAAGGGGGCAGGAGTAGCAATCAGCCCCAGCATTTT. This gives the protein CASSLALEGGRSSNQPQHF.

The chain employs TRBV2 and TRBJ1-2; TRBD1 matches 7 bases. The CDR3 length is 14 residues. Germline loops: CDR1 SNHLY, CDR2 FYNNEI. The ends lost 6 bases at V and 4 bases at J; junction bases unmatched: 8. The CDR3, as DNA: TGTGCCAGCAGCGACAGGGTCGAGGGCTATGGCTACACCTTC. This codes for CASSDRVEGYGYTF.

About this clone itself: Other DNA sequences in this specimen translate into the identical CDR3. The rearrangement links TRBV7-3 to TRBJ2-3, with 15 bases aligning to TRBD2. This CDR3 is built from 16 residues. The V segment lost 3 bases and the J segment 4 bases; nucleotides outside the gene matches: 2. Per the germline V gene, CDR1 is SGHTA and CDR2 is FQGTGA. The CDR3 DNA is TGTGCCAGCAGCTTGGGACTAGCGGGAGGATCAGATACGCAGTATTTT. Its translation is CASSLGLAGGSDTQYF. The full variable domain, rest sourced from reference TRBV7-3 and TRBJ2-3, is GAGVSQTPSNKVTEKGKYVELRCDPISGHTALYWYRQSLGQGPEFLIYFQGTGAADDSGLPNDRFFAVRPEGSVSTLKIQRTERGDSAVYLCASSLGLAGGSDTQYFGPGTRLTVL.

The V gene is TRBV28, the J gene TRBJ1-4; D gene ambiguous. Germline V gives CDR1 MDHEN, CDR2 SYDVKM. V lost 3 bases and J 4 bases, leaving 12 bases between the germline ends. CDR3 size: 15 residues. Written as DNA, the CDR3 is TGTGCCAGCAGTTTTCTGTACGGAGGTAATGAAAAACTGTTTTTT. Protein sequence: CASSFLYGGNEKLFF.

The chain combines TRBV3-1 (or the pseudogene TRBV3-2) with TRBJ2-1, with 8 bases that match TRBD1. This CDR3 region has 15 residues. Germline V gene sequence: CDR1 LGHDT, CDR2 YNNKEL (reference sequence). V shed 4 bases, J shed 8 bases, and the junction held 10 bases outside the gene matches. CDR3 nucleotide sequence: TGTGCCAGCAGCCTCCCCGGACAGGGCACGTATGAGCAGTTCTTC. It translates to CASSLPGQGTYEQFF.